This TCR beta chain was retrieved from a study of T-cell memory formation after mild COVID-19. Findings and caveats of the study: Later expanders leaned CD4+, whereas clones that contracted between day 15 and 85 were balanced CD4/CD8.

TCRdb recomputed calls from the 5' RACE reads with MiXCR, one row per CDR3 protein. The table has roughly 310,000 distinct CDR3 sequences, about 15% seen once; the top ten hold 20% to 25%. This clonotype was detected only a few times. Antigen: not known. Germline CDR1 reads DFQATT; CDR2 reads SNEGSKA (reference sequence). CDR3 length: 10 amino acids. Trimming shortened V by 6 bases and J by 6 bases, and 5 bases separated the two germline ends. This receptor was identified in a young man who had mild COVID-19 (a few samples of this study predate the infection). Cell type and time point are not known. Source material: PBMCs or a T cell subset sorted from them (not recorded which). The chain combines TRBV20-1 with TRBJ1-4; D is uncertain. The CDR3 region has the DNA TGCAGTGCGAGCTATGAAAAACTGTTTTTT. Translated, it gives CSASYEKLFF.